A single sample gave rise to the 23 T cell receptor beta chains below, sequenced in a study of vaccination and CD4 T cells after COVID-19. CD4+ T cells that had been cultured provided DNA sequenced with the Oncomine TCR Beta short-read assay. TCRdb reprocessed the PCR reads with MiXCR, giving one entry per CDR3 protein. The table lists around 13,000 distinct CDR3 sequences, about 30% of them singletons. Treatment of the sample: approximately nine-day PBMC culture with coronavirus spike peptide pools or control peptides (ViraFEST assay). No antigen has been identified for these receptors. Sequenced sample: CD4+ T cells from blood, cultured in vitro. Receptors were obtained from a human donor who had recovered from COVID-19.

CDR3 protein: CASSVGWGGPGGEQFF. DNA for the CDR3: TGTGCCAGCAGCGTAGGCTGGGGGGGCCCTGGGGGTGAGCAGTTCTTC. The rearrangement joins TRBV9 to TRBJ2-1; D is possibly TRBD2 (7 bases). Germline assignment: CDR1 SGDLS and CDR2 YYNGEE. The V and J ends lost 0 bases and 9 bases respectively, with 19 bases between them. The CDR3 runs to 16 residues.

V and J are TRBV9 and TRBJ2-3; TRBD2 is a possible D gene (6 bases). This CDR3 region has 16 residues. With 0 bases removed from V and 0 bases from J, the gap between germline ends came to 11 bases. Germline V gives CDR1 SGDLS, CDR2 YYNGEE. CDR3 loop: CASSVASGGSTDTQYF. The CDR3 nucleotides are TGTGCCAGCAGCGTAGCCTCCGGGGGAAGCACAGATACGCAGTATTTT. The whole variable domain, filled in from reference TRBV9 and TRBJ2-3, reads DSGVTQTPKHLITATGQRVTLRCSPRSGDLSVYWYQQSLDQGLQFLIQYYNGEERAKGNILERFSAQQFPDLHSELNLSSLELGDSALYFCASSVASGGSTDTQYFGPGTRLTVL.

This sequence joins TRBV20-1 and TRBJ2-1; no firm D call. The CDR3 is 14 amino acids. The germline V gene has CDR1 DFQATT and CDR2 SNEGSKA (reference sequence). Trimming shortened V by 0 bases and J by 5 bases, and 11 bases separated the two germline ends. CDR3 loop: CSARDVGNDNEQFF. CDR3 nucleotide sequence: TGCAGTGCTAGAGATGTGGGGAATGACAATGAGCAGTTCTTC.

The chain employs TRBV12-3 or TRBV12-4 and TRBJ2-2, with D possibly being TRBD1 (6 bases). V dropped 3 bases and J dropped 0 bases, with 8 bases sitting between them. This CDR3 comprises 15 residues. CDR3: CASSFRTANTGELFF. In nucleotides, the CDR3 is TGTGCCAGCAGTTTTCGGACAGCGAACACCGGGGAGCTGTTTTTT.

J is TRBJ2-7 and V is TRBV20-1; maybe TRBD2 (7 bases). CDR3 length equals 14 residues. The germline V and J ends were trimmed by 6 bases and 2 bases, with 17 bases remaining between them. CDR1 DFQATT and CDR2 SNEGSKA come from the germline V gene (reference sequence). The CDR3 region has the DNA TGCAGTGCAAGGTATCAGGGGAGGGCCTACGAGCAGTACTTC. Translating it yields CSARYQGRAYEQYF.

This rearrangement joins TRBV30 to TRBJ1-4; the D is unclear. The CDR3 runs to 14 residues. Germline V gene data show CDR1 as GTSNPN and CDR2 as SVGIG (reference sequence). The V end was cut by 3 bases, the J end by 5 bases, with 13 bases between. The CDR3 DNA sequence: TGTGCCTGGAGCGTCGTTGCCCTCAATGAAAAACTGTTTTTT. This translates into CAWSVVALNEKLFF.

Notes on this clonotype: An end of the junction does not agree with germline; a read error may underlie this. The V and J genes are TRBV6-5 and TRBJ2-7; TRBD1 aligns across 12 bases. Germline loops: CDR1 MNHEY, CDR2 SVGAGI. This CDR3 spans 15 amino acids. The CDR3: CVSSYRDRGPYEQYF. DNA of the CDR3: TGTGTCAGCAGTTACCGGGACAGGGGGCCCTACGAGCAGTACTTC.

By share, this clonotype counts as medium-sized. V usage is TRBV12-3 or TRBV12-4 and J usage is TRBJ1-2; D remains ambiguous. This CDR3 is built from 14 residues. Trimming stripped 5 bases from V and 0 bases from J, with 10 bases between. The CDR3 region is CASSLGIANYGYTF. DNA for the CDR3: TGTGCCAGCAGTCTTGGAATCGCTAACTATGGCTACACCTTC.

V gene TRBV29-1 combines with J gene TRBJ2-7; TRBD1 matches at 9 bases. This CDR3 is built from 15 residues. V lost 1 base to trimming and J lost 3 bases; unmatched junction nucleotides: 7. Per germline, CDR1 SQVTM and CDR2 ANQGSEA. CDR3: CSVEVGQGLLYEQYF. DNA for the CDR3: TGCAGCGTTGAAGTCGGACAGGGGTTACTCTACGAGCAGTACTTC.

This clonotype was observed a few times. This chain connects TRBV6-2 or TRBV6-3 to TRBJ2-1; D is ambiguous. The CDR3 spans 16 residues. The V and J ends lost 5 bases and 8 bases respectively, with 22 bases between them. Germline V gives CDR1 MNHEY, CDR2 SVGEGT. The CDR3 here is CASSQGIVVMSDEQFF. The DNA for the CDR3 is TGTGCCAGCAGTCAAGGGATAGTCGTTATGTCCGATGAGCAGTTCTTC.

This chain joins TRBV2 and TRBJ2-7, with D possibly matching TRBD1 (5 bases). From germline, CDR1 is SNHLY and CDR2 FYNNEI. Trimming cost V 4 bases and J 0 bases, with 7 bases left between them. The CDR3 loop spans 13 amino acids. CDR3 DNA: TGTGCCAGCAGTGGACAGCTCTCCTACGAGCAGTACTTC. It encodes CASSGQLSYEQYF.

As concerns this clonotype: The junction differs from germline at one of its ends, possibly a read error. The chain links TRBV11-3 to TRBJ1-1; TRBD1 aligns across 7 bases. The germline gives CDR1 SGHNT, CDR2 YENEEA. The CDR3 sequence is 16 residues long. The chain's CDR3 is CASSPARAQGGTEALF. The CDR3 region has the DNA TGTGCCAGCAGCCCAGCCCGGGCGCAGGGGGGCACTGAAGCTCTCTTT.

The chain uses TRBV3-1 and TRBJ1-2; D not resolved. Trimming took off 1 base at V and 8 bases at J, with 20 bases between the two ends. CDR1 and CDR2 from the germline V gene are LGHDT and YNNKEL (reference sequence). The CDR3 totals 16 residues. CDR3 sequence (DNA): TGTGCCAGCAGCCAAGTGTTTACTGGGCGTGCTGACGGCTACACCTTC. Its translation: CASSQVFTGRADGYTF. The variable domain in full, completed from reference TRBV3-1 and TRBJ1-2, reads DTAVSQTPKYLVTQMGNDKSIKCEQNLGHDTMYWYKQDSKKFLKIMFSYNNKELIINETVPNRFSPKSPDKAHLNLHINSLELGDSAVYFCASSQVFTGRADGYTFGSGTRLTVV.

The rearrangement uses TRBV6-1 and TRBJ2-7; D might be TRBD2 (5 bases). V was shortened by 4 bases and J by 0 bases, with 10 bases between the two germline ends. Looked up from germline, CDR1 is MNHNS and CDR2 is SASEGT. The CDR3 consists of 14 residues. DNA of the CDR3: TGTGCCAGCAGTGCCACGGGGAACTCCTACGAGCAGTACTTC. Translation gives CASSATGNSYEQYF.

This chain joins TRBV10-3 and TRBJ1-1, with 8 bases identical to TRBD1. CDR3 length: 13 amino acids. Germline values: CDR1 ENHRY, CDR2 SYGVKD. V trimming: 9 bases; J trimming: 4 bases; junction bases outside the gene matches: 7. The CDR3 loop is CAMRTGSGTEAFF. The CDR3 bases are TGTGCCATGAGGACAGGGTCGGGCACTGAAGCTTTCTTT.

This clonotype was seen more than once but under ten times. J is TRBJ1-2 and V is TRBV28; 11 bases agree with TRBD1. The CDR3 is 16 amino acids. J was trimmed by 1 base and V by 6 bases; bases with no gene match: 7. Germline V gene data show CDR1 as MDHEN and CDR2 as SYDVKM. The CDR3 DNA sequence: TGTGCCAGCAGCTCGGGACAGGGGGTTCTTAACTATGGCTACACCTTC. Its protein product is CASSSGQGVLNYGYTF.

The chain is built from TRBV2 and TRBJ2-1; 8 positions agree with TRBD1. V was pared by 3 bases and J by 4 bases, with 2 bases of the junction left unmatched. The CDR3 is made up of 14 amino acids. The germline V gene encodes CDR1 SNHLY and CDR2 FYNNEI. For the CDR3, the DNA is TGTGCCAGCAGTGACAGGACAGGGTACAATGAGCAGTTCTTC. Translating it yields CASSDRTGYNEQFF.

This clonotype was detected only a few times. The rearrangement links TRBV7-9 to TRBJ1-1; 10 bases are shared with TRBD1. The CDR3 spans 16 residues. The V gene's germline CDR1 is SEHNR and CDR2 FQNEAQ (reference sequence). V lost 0 bases, J lost 7 bases, and 8 bases stayed unmatched. The CDR3 coding sequence is TGTGCCAGCAGCTTAGCAGGGGGGACAGGGGCCGGTGAAGCTTTCTTT. Protein product: CASSLAGGTGAGEAFF. Full variable domain (missing parts from reference TRBV7-9 and TRBJ1-1): DTGVSQNPRHKITKRGQNVTFRCDPISEHNRLYWYRQTLGQGPEFLTYFQNEAQLEKSRLLSDRFSAERPKGSFSTLEIQRTEQGDSAMYLCASSLAGGTGAGEAFFGQGTRLTVV.

The sample holds a few counts of this clonotype. The chain recombines TRBV5-1 with TRBJ2-1, with D perhaps being TRBD1 or TRBD2 (5 bases each). This CDR3 region has 15 residues. V gave up 1 base and J gave up 7 bases, with 15 bases separating them. Per germline, CDR1 SGHRS and CDR2 YFSETQ. CDR3 sequence (DNA): TGCGCCAGCAGCTTGTGGGGGAACGGGGAAAATGAGCAGTTCTTC. This encodes CASSLWGNGENEQFF.

The V gene is TRBV20-1, the J gene TRBJ2-1; D is perhaps TRBD2 (7 bases). V was shortened by 3 bases and J by 7 bases, with 19 bases between the two germline ends. This CDR3 is 15 amino acids long. Germline V gene sequence: CDR1 DFQATT, CDR2 SNEGSKA (reference sequence). The CDR3 region is CSASNVWGGQNEQFF. The CDR3 bases are TGCAGTGCTAGTAATGTTTGGGGGGGCCAGAATGAGCAGTTCTTC.

This clonotype was seen only once. The chain has TRBV7-8 and TRBJ2-7; D not resolved. The CDR3 is 15 amino acids. Germline V gene sequence: CDR1 SGHVS, CDR2 FQNEAQ. V was clipped by 3 bases and J by 4 bases, with 16 bases between them. The CDR3 coding sequence is TGTGCCAGCAGCTTCTCGGACCGTGGAGCATACGAGCAGTACTTC. This sequence encodes CASSFSDRGAYEQYF.

V gene TRBV4-1 combines with J gene TRBJ2-7; 7 bases fit TRBD2. This CDR3 has 14 amino acids. In germline, CDR1 is MGHRA, CDR2 YSYEKL. The junction had 4 bases not matched to a gene; V was cut back by 2 bases and J by 3 bases. The CDR3 nucleotides read TGCGCCAGCAGCCAACCGCGGGAGAGCTACGAGCAGTACTTC. This sequence encodes CASSQPRESYEQYF.

The gene calls are TRBV20-1 and TRBJ2-3; 9 bases map to TRBD1. V was pared by 5 bases and J by 1 base, with 4 bases of the junction left unmatched. This CDR3 has 14 residues. Germline V gene data show CDR1 as DFQATT and CDR2 as SNEGSKA (reference sequence). The CDR3 is CSASDRGGTDTQYF. CDR3 sequence (DNA): TGCAGTGCTTCGGACAGGGGAGGCACAGATACGCAGTATTTT.